Following are 21 T cell receptor beta chains from one sample sequenced in a study of spatial heterogeneity in lung cancer. One entry per CDR3 protein, called by TCRdb with MiXCR from the 5' RACE reads. Of some 2,500 distinct CDR3 sequences in the sample, about 5% are singletons; the top ten hold approximately 20%. Their specific antigens are unknown. Findings of the study overall: How many expanded intratumoral alpha and beta TCRs were present tracked the tumor mutation count, which was a count of nonsynonymous mutations.

The time point is: sample taken at primary tumor resection. The sample in question was lung tumor tissue, obtained at surgery. The receptors derive from a male donor with early-stage non-small cell lung cancer.

This clonotype is labeled medium-sized. This chain links TRBV28 with TRBJ2-1; no definite D call. The CDR3 sequence is 12 residues long. Trimming cost V 2 bases and J 9 bases, with 8 bases left between them. From germline, CDR1 is MDHEN and CDR2 SYDVKM. The CDR3, as DNA: TGTGCCAGCAGTTTACGGTATAGTGAGCAGTTCTTC. Protein product: CASSLRYSEQFF. The full variable domain, its missing parts supplied by reference TRBV28 and TRBJ2-1, is DVKVTQSSRYLVKRTGEKVFLECVQDMDHENMFWYRQDPGLGLRLIYFSYDVKMKEKGDIPEGYSVSREKKERFSLILESASTNQTSMYLCASSLRYSEQFFGPGTRLTVL.

The genes are TRBV6-5 and TRBJ1-5, with 8 nucleotides matching TRBD1. This CDR3 spans 14 amino acids. V shed 6 bases and J 7 bases; nucleotides not matched to a gene: 8. CDR1 MNHEY and CDR2 SVGAGI come from the germline V gene. CDR3 protein: CASRGQGIGQPQHF. Written as DNA, the CDR3 is TGTGCCAGCAGAGGACAGGGAATAGGGCAGCCCCAGCATTTT.

This clonotype is medium-sized in the sample. This chain joins TRBV5-1 and TRBJ1-1; no reliable D call. V gave up 1 base and J gave up 0 bases, with 10 bases separating them. In germline, CDR1 is SGHRS, CDR2 YFSETQ. This CDR3 spans 15 amino acids. The CDR3 nucleotides are TGCGCCAGCAGCTTGTTCGGCGGCCTGAACACTGAAGCTTTCTTT. The encoded protein is CASSLFGGLNTEAFF.

This clonotype rates as medium-sized. The chain has TRBV3-1 and TRBJ2-1, with 13 bases matching TRBD2. The CDR3 length is 15 residues. In germline, CDR1 is LGHDT, CDR2 YNNKEL (reference sequence). After removal of 4 bases from V and 6 bases from J, the junction contained 3 bases not matched to a gene. CDR3 nucleotide sequence: TGTGCCAGCAGCCGGACTAGCGGGGGTATCAATGAGCAGTTCTTC. Translated, it gives CASSRTSGGINEQFF.

This clonotype was counted ten times or more. V is TRBV6-5 and J is TRBJ2-5, with 10 bases lining up with TRBD2. CDR3 length: 20 residues. V trimming: 5 bases; J trimming: 4 bases; junction bases outside the gene matches: 22. Germline CDR1 reads MNHEY; CDR2 reads SVGAGI. CDR3 region: CASSADYRGHVAGGRETQYF. CDR3 bases: TGTGCCAGCAGTGCTGACTATAGGGGCCATGTAGCGGGAGGTCGAGAGACCCAGTACTTC.

This clonotype was picked up a small number of times. This sequence joins TRBV7-9 and TRBJ2-7; possibly TRBD1 or TRBD2 for D (6 bases each). The CDR3 runs to 12 residues. Looked up from germline, CDR1 is SEHNR and CDR2 is FQNEAQ (reference sequence). Trimming stripped 4 bases from V and 12 bases from J, with 16 bases between. CDR3 in DNA: TGTGCCAGCAGCTACGAACGGGGGCCTCGGTACTTC. It is translated as CASSYERGPRYF.

By share, this clonotype counts as medium-sized. The chain links TRBV7-2 to TRBJ2-7, with D possibly TRBD2 on 6 matching bases. Germline V gene sequence: CDR1 SGHTA, CDR2 FQGNSA. The V end was cut by 5 bases, the J end by 0 bases, with 14 bases between. The CDR3 consists of 15 residues. Here the CDR3 reads CASSPGLSTSYEQYF. For the CDR3, the DNA is TGTGCCAGCAGCCCGGGACTTTCTACCTCCTACGAGCAGTACTTC.

By proportion, this clonotype is medium-sized. The chain is built from TRBV7-2 and TRBJ2-7, with D unresolved. Per the germline V gene, CDR1 is SGHTA and CDR2 is FQGNSA. V lost 1 base and J lost 2, with 9 bases in between. This CDR3 spans 14 amino acids. The CDR3, as DNA: TGTGCCAGCAGCTTAGTGCGGAGTACCTACGAGCAGTACTTC. It is translated as CASSLVRSTYEQYF.

This clonotype has ten or more counts. This chain uses TRBV3-1 with TRBJ1-6, with D tentatively TRBD1 (5 bases). Trimming pared 0 bases from V and 3 bases from J, leaving 12 bases between. Germline loops: CDR1 LGHDT, CDR2 YNNKEL (reference sequence). This CDR3 is built from 17 residues. In DNA form, the CDR3 reads TGTGCCAGCAGCCAAGAGTGGGGGGGGTACTATAATTCACCCCTCCACTTT. This encodes CASSQEWGGYYNSPLHF. The entire variable domain, with the rest obtained from reference TRBV3-1 and TRBJ1-6, is as follows: DTAVSQTPKYLVTQMGNDKSIKCEQNLGHDTMYWYKQDSKKFLKIMFSYNNKELIINETVPNRFSPKSPDKAHLNLHINSLELGDSAVYFCASSQEWGGYYNSPLHFGNGTRLTVT.

This clonotype is medium-sized in the sample. J is TRBJ2-5 and V is TRBV15, with 9 positions matching TRBD2. The CDR3 runs 15 residues. Germline V gives CDR1 LNHNV, CDR2 YYDKDF (reference sequence). V shed 0 bases and J 5 bases; nucleotides not matched to a gene: 4. This chain's CDR3 is CATSRDLLAGETQYF. The CDR3 coding sequence is TGTGCCACCAGCAGAGACTTACTAGCGGGCGAGACCCAGTACTTC.

This clonotype is deemed medium-sized. This sequence joins TRBV29-1 and TRBJ2-6, with D tentatively TRBD1 (6 bases). The germline V gene encodes CDR1 SQVTM and CDR2 ANQGSEA. V lost 6 bases and J lost 2, with 11 bases in between. The CDR3 runs to 14 residues. Here the CDR3 reads CSVTPGAGANVLTF. CDR3 coding DNA: TGCAGCGTAACCCCAGGGGCTGGGGCCAACGTCCTGACTTTC. Full variable domain (outside the CDR3, taken from reference TRBV29-1 and TRBJ2-6): SAVISQKPSRDICQRGTSLTIQCQVDSQVTMMFWYRQQPGQSLTLIATANQGSEATYESGFVIDKFPISRPNLTFSTLTVSNMSPEDSSIYLCSVTPGAGANVLTFGAGSRLTVL.

This clonotype has more than one count but fewer than ten. The rearrangement joins TRBV11-2 to TRBJ1-5; no clear D gene. The length of the CDR3 is 13 residues. V lost 1 base, J lost 7 bases, and 8 bases lay in between. CDR1 SGHAT and CDR2 FQNNGV come from the germline V gene. CDR3 DNA sequence: TGTGCCAGCAGCTTAGTGGATGGGCAGCCCCAGCATTTT. Protein product: CASSLVDGQPQHF. Combining the CDR3 with reference TRBV11-2 and TRBJ1-5 gives the whole variable domain EAGVAQSPRYKIIEKRQSVAFWCNPISGHATLYWYQQILGQGPKLLIQFQNNGVVDDSQLPKDRFSAERLKGVDSTLKIQPAKLEDSAVYLCASSLVDGQPQHFGDGTRLSIL.

This clonotype was picked up many times. The rearrangement links TRBV12-3 or TRBV12-4 to TRBJ2-7, with D uncertain. This CDR3 comprises 12 residues. V lost 6 bases and J 3 bases, leaving 9 bases between the germline ends. CDR3 nucleotide sequence: TGTGCCAGCAGCCCCGACCGCTACGAGCAGTACTTC. As protein: CASSPDRYEQYF.

This clonotype is judged medium-sized (0.01 to 0.1%). The genes are TRBV7-2 and TRBJ1-2, with D perhaps TRBD1 (5 bases). The length of the CDR3 is 15 residues. V was trimmed by 3 bases and J by 3 bases, leaving 14 bases between them. Germline CDR1 is SGHTA and CDR2 is FQGNSA. CDR3 sequence (DNA): TGTGCCAGCAGCTTCAAGATCGGGGGAGACTATGGCTACACCTTC. It yields the protein CASSFKIGGDYGYTF.

This chain links TRBV27 with TRBJ1-4, with D maybe TRBD1 (6 bases). V was trimmed by 3 bases and J by 7 bases, leaving 12 bases between them. There are 14 residues in the CDR3. Germline V gene data show CDR1 as MNHEY and CDR2 as SMNVEV (reference sequence). The DNA of the CDR3 is TGTGCCAGCAGTTTGATGGGGGCGGGTGAAAAACTGTTTTTT. Protein sequence: CASSLMGAGEKLFF.

This clonotype was observed at least ten times. The rearrangement joins TRBV9 to TRBJ1-2, with D hard to call. V lost 0 bases and J lost 4, with 16 bases in between. CDR3 size: 16 residues. Germline values: CDR1 SGDLS, CDR2 YYNGEE. The CDR3 is CASSVGGSGLGYGYTF. CDR3 sequence (DNA): TGTGCCAGCAGCGTAGGAGGTTCAGGTCTAGGCTATGGCTACACCTTC. Complete variable domain (other parts from reference TRBV9 and TRBJ1-2): DSGVTQTPKHLITATGQRVTLRCSPRSGDLSVYWYQQSLDQGLQFLIQYYNGEERAKGNILERFSAQQFPDLHSELNLSSLELGDSALYFCASSVGGSGLGYGYTFGSGTRLTVV.

This clonotype is medium-sized by share. CDR3 nucleotides: TGTGCCAGCAGTGAACTCTCTGGGGCCAACGTCCTGACTTTC. Translation: CASSELSGANVLTF. The J gene is TRBJ2-6, the V gene TRBV6-1, with D unclear. Germline-derived CDR1 and CDR2 are MNHNS and SASEGT. The CDR3 covers 14 residues. V was clipped by 2 bases and J by 0 bases, with 2 bases between them.

This clonotype was counted ten times or more. This sequence joins TRBV28 and TRBJ2-7; weak D call: TRBD1 (6 bases). Deletions cut 2 bases from V and 3 bases from J, with 14 bases between. CDR1 is MDHEN, CDR2 SYDVKM, per germline. The CDR3 contains 15 residues. This CDR3 reads CASSLIGQPYYEQYF. The CDR3 DNA is TGTGCCAGCAGTTTAATCGGACAGCCGTACTACGAGCAGTACTTC. The full variable domain, completed using reference TRBV28 and TRBJ2-7, is DVKVTQSSRYLVKRTGEKVFLECVQDMDHENMFWYRQDPGLGLRLIYFSYDVKMKEKGDIPEGYSVSREKKERFSLILESASTNQTSMYLCASSLIGQPYYEQYFGPGTRLTVT.

By share of the sample, this clonotype is medium-sized. CDR3 nucleotides: TGTGCCAGCAGCACCGGGGCCGGGACAGGGGTATCGGAGCAGTTCTTC. Translation gives CASSTGAGTGVSEQFF. This chain joins TRBV11-2 and TRBJ2-1; TRBD1 matches 10 bases. The J segment lost 10 bases and the V segment lost 5 bases, leaving 14 bases of the junction unmatched. Germline CDR1 SGHAT, CDR2 FQNNGV. This CDR3 spans 16 amino acids. The whole variable domain, remainder taken from reference TRBV11-2 and TRBJ2-1, is EAGVAQSPRYKIIEKRQSVAFWCNPISGHATLYWYQQILGQGPKLLIQFQNNGVVDDSQLPKDRFSAERLKGVDSTLKIQPAKLEDSAVYLCASSTGAGTGVSEQFFGPGTRLTVL.

This clonotype has at least ten counts. The chain carries TRBV7-9 and TRBJ1-4; perhaps TRBD1 as D (6 bases). CDR3 length: 17 amino acids. Trimming stripped 5 bases from V and 0 bases from J, with 16 bases between. From germline, CDR1 is SEHNR and CDR2 FQNEAQ (reference sequence). DNA for the CDR3: TGTGCCAGCAGCCCCGGACAGTTTGGTGCAACTAATGAAAAACTGTTTTTT. Translated, it gives CASSPGQFGATNEKLFF.

Notes on this clonotype: This sequence may be a read error, since a much larger clone differs from it by one base. The genes are TRBV11-3 and TRBJ2-3, with D maybe TRBD2 (6 bases). This CDR3 contains 15 residues. CDR1 and CDR2 from the germline V gene are SGHNT and YENEEA. The CDR3 here is CASSRGTGVTDMQYF. Written as DNA, the CDR3 is TGTGCCAGCAGCCGTGGTACGGGGGTAACAGATATGCAGTATTTT.